This TCR beta chain comes out of a study of T-cell memory formation after mild COVID-19. About the research overall: The TCR clusters were mostly specific to one donor.

Study-level findings and limits: Researchers report contracting CD4+ clones mostly in CM and EM, with CD8+ clones in EMRA. Certain responding clones were present in pre-infection memory, suggesting participation of cross-reactive memory.

TCR alpha and TCR beta cDNA libraries carrying sample barcodes and UMIs came from 5'RACE with constant-segment primers. Via MiXCR, TCRdb re-called the 5' RACE reads, giving one row per CDR3 protein. The data hold approximately 350,000 distinct CDR3 sequences, with 28% observed a single time. A remark on this clonotype: Its antigen remains unknown.

The sequence derives from an adult woman who had mild COVID-19 (a few samples of this study predate the infection). Cell type and time point are not known. Sequences were obtained from PBMCs or a T cell subset sorted from them (not recorded which).

Written as DNA, the CDR3 is TGCGCCAGCAGCCCTTCAGGGGCGAACACCGGGGAGCTGTTTTTT. It translates to CASSPSGANTGELFF. The chain carries TRBV5-1 and TRBJ2-2, with D possibly being TRBD1 (6 bases). The CDR3 length is 15 residues. CDR1 is SGHRS, CDR2 YFSETQ, per germline. V lost 4 bases and J lost 0, with 10 bases in between.